These T cell receptor beta chains were read from a single sample in a study of human T cells and chemical hapten exposure. Each CDR3 protein gets one entry after TCRdb re-called the RACE reads with MiXCR. The sample consists of more than 95,000 distinct CDR3 sequences, around 25% of them appearing once. Specimen: whole blood, collected in connection with sensitization to the hapten diphenylcyclopropenone (DPC). The source of these receptors is a man aged 35-49 years with alopecia areata. Some clones in this sample may be carry-over from other donors' samples. The CDR3 runs from the conserved cysteine through the conserved F or W. The order of the fields is V gene, clone size, J gene, D gene, CDR3 protein, CDR3 DNA. D genes are given only for firm matches. Size is omitted from some rows. Given values are once, few, many or a class for expanded clones.

>TRBV4-3|NA|TRBJ2-7|NA
CASSQDVLAREQYF
TGCGCCAGCAGCCAAGATGTACTAGCTCGCGAGCAGTACTTC
>TRBV11-2|NA|TRBJ2-7|NA
CASSLVRASPGQYF
TGTGCCAGCAGCTTAGTTCGGGCCTCACCGGGGCAGTACTTC
>TRBV20-1|NA|TRBJ2-4|TRBD2
CSAREREGPSAKNIQYF
TGCAGTGCTAGGGAACGGGAGGGCCCTTCGGCCAAAAACATTCAGTACTTC
>TRBV25-1|few|TRBJ1-1|TRBD1
CASSDGTGSHTEAFF
TGTGCCAGCAGTGACGGGACAGGTTCCCACACTGAAGCTTTCTTT
>TRBV28|NA|TRBJ2-7|TRBD1
CASSPGQGHEQYF
TGTGCCAGCAGTCCTGGACAGGGTCACGAGCAGTACTTC
>TRBV10-3|few|TRBJ2-3|NA
CAIRVGGASTDTQYF
TGTGCCATCAGAGTTGGCGGGGCTAGCACAGATACGCAGTATTTT
>TRBV5-1|NA|TRBJ1-5|TRBD1
CASSWGTGGVNQPQHF
TGCGCCAGCAGCTGGGGAACAGGGGGCGTCAATCAGCCCCAGCATTTT
>TRBV28|NA|TRBJ2-1|NA
CASTPGGGYNEQFF
TGTGCCAGCACCCCCGGCGGAGGTTACAATGAGCAGTTCTTC
>TRBV20-1|NA|TRBJ2-7|NA
CSARDGTRIYEQYF
TGCAGTGCTAGAGATGGTACCAGAATATACGAGCAGTACTTC
>TRBV13|NA|TRBJ2-7|TRBD2
CASSSLAAGTSGRASRYEQYF
TGTGCCAGCAGCTCCCTCGCCGCCGGGACTAGCGGGAGGGCGTCGCGGTACGAGCAGTACTTC
>TRBV6-1|few|TRBJ1-4|NA
CASSEFSGEKLFF
TGTGCCAGCAGTGAATTTAGTGGTGAAAAACTGTTTTTT
>TRBV6-2/TRBV6-3|many|TRBJ1-1|NA
CASRRPVGKNTEAFF
TGTGCCAGCAGACGACCGGTAGGGAAGAACACTGAAGCTTTCTTT
>TRBV6-2/TRBV6-3|medium-sized|TRBJ2-1|TRBD2
CASSLLAGRGNEQFF
TGTGCCAGCAGTTTACTAGCGGGCCGGGGGAATGAGCAGTTCTTC
>TRBV20-1|few|TRBJ2-1|NA
CSARDIRQGIVNEQFF
TGCAGTGCTAGAGATATCCGGCAGGGGATAGTCAATGAGCAGTTCTTC
>TRBV4-1|NA|TRBJ2-7|TRBD2
CASSLLAGTYEQYF
TGCGCCAGCAGCCTACTAGCGGGAACCTACGAGCAGTACTTC
>TRBV5-6|NA|TRBJ2-1|TRBD2
CASSLALAGVNEQFF
TGTGCCAGCAGCTTGGCCCTAGCGGGAGTCAATGAGCAGTTCTTC
>TRBV6-5|few|TRBJ2-7|NA
CASSVSSGYEQYF
TGTGCCAGCAGCGTTAGTTCCGGCTACGAGCAGTACTTC
>TRBV6-2/TRBV6-3|NA|TRBJ1-1|NA
CASSYPQGNTEAFF
TGTGCCAGCAGTTACCCCCAGGGGAACACTGAAGCTTTCTTT
>TRBV6-5|NA|TRBJ2-6|NA
CASTKYASGANVLTF
TGTGCCAGCACGAAGTATGCCTCTGGGGCCAACGTCCTGACTTTC
>TRBV6-2/TRBV6-3|few|TRBJ2-7|NA
CASSYGLQEQYF
TGTGCCAGCAGTTACGGACTACAGGAGCAGTACTTC
>TRBV2|NA|TRBJ1-6|TRBD1
CASRTDRGPNSPLHF
TGTGCCAGCAGGACGGACAGGGGCCCTAATTCACCCCTCCACTTT
>TRBV20-1|NA|TRBJ2-5|TRBD1
CSATRQGSSQETQYF
TGCAGTGCAACCAGACAGGGTTCCAGCCAAGAGACCCAGTACTTC
>TRBV6-1|NA|TRBJ1-1|TRBD1
CASSGQRQGRPSEAFF
TGTGCCAGCAGTGGCCAAAGACAGGGGCGACCTTCTGAAGCTTTCTTT
>TRBV6-5|NA|TRBJ1-5|TRBD1
CASSGQGDFQPQHF
TGTGCCAGCAGTGGACAGGGGGATTTTCAGCCCCAGCATTTT
>TRBV20-1|NA|TRBJ2-3|NA
CSASSRGSGADTQYF
TGCAGTGCTAGTTCCCGGGGGTCTGGCGCAGATACGCAGTATTTT
>TRBV7-8|NA|TRBJ2-3|TRBD1
CASSDLAGETGSTDTQYF
TGTGCCAGCAGCGATTTGGCCGGCGAGACAGGGAGCACAGATACGCAGTATTTT
>TRBV20-1|few|TRBJ2-7|NA
CSASLDTTYEQYF
TGCAGTGCTAGCTTGGACACCACCTACGAGCAGTACTTC
>TRBV6-5|NA|TRBJ2-2|NA
CASATGRPGASVHGELFF
TGTGCCAGCGCTACCGGACGTCCGGGGGCTAGCGTTCACGGGGAGCTGTTTTTT
>TRBV29-1|many|TRBJ1-1|NA
CSERGVTEAFF
TGCAGCGAACGAGGGGTCACTGAAGCTTTCTTT
>TRBV7-2|few|TRBJ1-1|NA
CASSLGAGLEAFF
TGTGCCAGCAGCTTAGGGGCGGGGCTGGAAGCTTTCTTT
>TRBV3-1|NA|TRBJ1-1|NA
CASSQDNGVRAFF
TGTGCCAGCAGCCAAGATAACGGCGTTAGGGCTTTCTTT